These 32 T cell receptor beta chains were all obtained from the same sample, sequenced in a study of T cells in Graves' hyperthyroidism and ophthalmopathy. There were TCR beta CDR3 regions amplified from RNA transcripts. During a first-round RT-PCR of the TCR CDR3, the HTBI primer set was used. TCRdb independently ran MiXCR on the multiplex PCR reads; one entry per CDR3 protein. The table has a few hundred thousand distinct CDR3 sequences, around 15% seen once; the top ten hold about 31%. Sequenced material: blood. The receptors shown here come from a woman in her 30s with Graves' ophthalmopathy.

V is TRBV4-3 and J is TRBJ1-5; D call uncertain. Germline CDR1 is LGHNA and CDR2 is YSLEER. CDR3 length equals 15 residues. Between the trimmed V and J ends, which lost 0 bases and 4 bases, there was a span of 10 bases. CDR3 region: CASSQDSTVNQPQHF. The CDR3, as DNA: TGCGCCAGCAGCCAAGATTCGACGGTAAATCAGCCCCAGCATTTT.

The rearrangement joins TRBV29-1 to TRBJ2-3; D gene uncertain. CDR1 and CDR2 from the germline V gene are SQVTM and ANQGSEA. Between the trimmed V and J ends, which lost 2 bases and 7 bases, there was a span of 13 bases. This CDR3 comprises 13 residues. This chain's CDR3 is CSVEISLINTQYF. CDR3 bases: TGCAGCGTTGAAATATCCCTTATCAATACGCAGTATTTT.

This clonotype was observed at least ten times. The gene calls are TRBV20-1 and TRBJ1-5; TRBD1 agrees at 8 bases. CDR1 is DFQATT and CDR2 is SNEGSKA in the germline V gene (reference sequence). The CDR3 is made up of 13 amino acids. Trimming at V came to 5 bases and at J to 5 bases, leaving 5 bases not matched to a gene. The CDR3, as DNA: TGCAGTGCTTTCGGACAGGGTGATCAGCCCCAGCATTTT. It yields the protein CSAFGQGDQPQHF.

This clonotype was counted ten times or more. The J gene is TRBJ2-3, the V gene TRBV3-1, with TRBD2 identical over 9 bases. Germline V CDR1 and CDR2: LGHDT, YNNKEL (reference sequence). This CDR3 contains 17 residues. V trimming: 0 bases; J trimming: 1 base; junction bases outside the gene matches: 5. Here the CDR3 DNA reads TGTGCCAGCAGCCAAGATATTAGGACTAGCGGCACAGATACGCAGTATTTT. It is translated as CASSQDIRTSGTDTQYF.

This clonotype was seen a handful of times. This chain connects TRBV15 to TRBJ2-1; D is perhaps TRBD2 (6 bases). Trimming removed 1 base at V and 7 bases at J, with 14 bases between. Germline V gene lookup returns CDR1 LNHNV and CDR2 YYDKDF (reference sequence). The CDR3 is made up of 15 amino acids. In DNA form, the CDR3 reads TGTGCCACCAGCAGAGTAGGTCGGGAGATGAATGAGCAGTTCTTC. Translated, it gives CATSRVGREMNEQFF.

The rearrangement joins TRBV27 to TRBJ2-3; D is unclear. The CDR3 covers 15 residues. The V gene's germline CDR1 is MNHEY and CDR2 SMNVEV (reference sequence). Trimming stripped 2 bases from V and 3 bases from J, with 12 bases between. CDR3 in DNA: TGTGCCAGCAGTTTACGGTTTCGTGCGACAGATACGCAGTATTTT. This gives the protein CASSLRFRATDTQYF.

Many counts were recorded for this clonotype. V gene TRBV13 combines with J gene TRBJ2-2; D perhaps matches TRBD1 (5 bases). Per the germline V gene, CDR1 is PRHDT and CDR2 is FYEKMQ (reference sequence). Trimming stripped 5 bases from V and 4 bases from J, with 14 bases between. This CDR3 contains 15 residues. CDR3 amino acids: CASSPETDSTGELFF. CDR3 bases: TGTGCCAGCAGCCCCGAGACAGACAGCACCGGGGAGCTGTTTTTT.

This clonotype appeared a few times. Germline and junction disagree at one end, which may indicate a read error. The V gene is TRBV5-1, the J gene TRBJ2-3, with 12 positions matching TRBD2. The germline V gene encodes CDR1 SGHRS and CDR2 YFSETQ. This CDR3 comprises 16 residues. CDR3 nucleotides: TGTGCCAGCAGCGTAGGGCTAGCGGGAGGGACAGATACGCAGTATTTT. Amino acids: CASSVGLAGGTDTQYF.

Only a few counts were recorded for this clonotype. CDR3 amino acids: CASSYGGDYEQYF. The DNA of the CDR3 is TGTGCCAGCAGTTACGGGGGAGACTACGAGCAGTACTTC. This chain joins TRBV28 and TRBJ2-7; possible D gene TRBD2, 6 bases. The CDR3 consists of 13 residues. Per the germline V gene, CDR1 is MDHEN and CDR2 is SYDVKM. Between the trimmed V and J ends, which lost 4 bases and 3 bases, there was a span of 10 bases.

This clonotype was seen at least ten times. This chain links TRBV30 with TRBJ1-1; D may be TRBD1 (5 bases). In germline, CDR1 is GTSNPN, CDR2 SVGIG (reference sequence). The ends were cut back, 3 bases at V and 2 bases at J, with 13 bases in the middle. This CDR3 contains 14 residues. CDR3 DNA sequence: TGTGCCTGGAGGGGGGGAGGGGTCAACACTGAAGCTTTCTTT. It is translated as CAWRGGGVNTEAFF.

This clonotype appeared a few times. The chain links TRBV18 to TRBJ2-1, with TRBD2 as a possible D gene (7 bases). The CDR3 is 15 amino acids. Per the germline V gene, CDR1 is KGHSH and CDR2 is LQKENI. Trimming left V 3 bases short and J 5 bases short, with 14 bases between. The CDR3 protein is CASSPKGEGDNEQFF. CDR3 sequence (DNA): TGTGCCAGCTCACCGAAGGGGGAGGGGGACAATGAGCAGTTCTTC.

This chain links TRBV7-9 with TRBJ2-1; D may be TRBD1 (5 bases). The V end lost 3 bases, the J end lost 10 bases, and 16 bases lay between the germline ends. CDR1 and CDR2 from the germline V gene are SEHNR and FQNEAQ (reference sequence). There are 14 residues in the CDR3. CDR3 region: CASSFRQRPQEQFF. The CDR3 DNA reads TGTGCCAGCAGCTTCCGACAGAGGCCCCAGGAGCAGTTCTTC.

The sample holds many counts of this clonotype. In DNA form, the CDR3 reads TGTGCCAGCAGCTACCTAGGCTCGGAGCAGTTCTTC. It is translated as CASSYLGSEQFF. V and J are TRBV11-2 and TRBJ2-1; no definite D call. CDR1 is SGHAT and CDR2 is FQNNGV in the germline V gene. Between the trimmed V and J ends, which lost 4 bases and 10 bases, there was a span of 11 bases. The CDR3 consists of 12 residues.

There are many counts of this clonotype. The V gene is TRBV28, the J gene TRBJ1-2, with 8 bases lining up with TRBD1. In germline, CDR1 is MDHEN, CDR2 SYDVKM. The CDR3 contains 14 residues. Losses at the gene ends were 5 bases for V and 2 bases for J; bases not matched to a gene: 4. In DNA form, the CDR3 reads TGTGCCAGCAGTCGGACAGGGATAAACTATGGCTACACCTTC. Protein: CASSRTGINYGYTF.

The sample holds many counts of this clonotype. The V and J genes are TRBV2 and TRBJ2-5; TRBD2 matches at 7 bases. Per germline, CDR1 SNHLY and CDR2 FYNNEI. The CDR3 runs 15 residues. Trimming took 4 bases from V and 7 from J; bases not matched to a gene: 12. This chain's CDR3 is CASSAGGGVLGTQYF. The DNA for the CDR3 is TGTGCCAGCAGTGCGGGGGGAGGCGTGCTCGGGACCCAGTACTTC. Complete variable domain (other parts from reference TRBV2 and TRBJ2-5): EPEVTQTPSHQVTQMGQEVILRCVPISNHLYFYWYRQILGQKVEFLVSFYNNEISEKSEIFDDQFSVERPDGSNFTLKIRSTKLEDSAMYFCASSAGGGVLGTQYFGPGTRLLVL.

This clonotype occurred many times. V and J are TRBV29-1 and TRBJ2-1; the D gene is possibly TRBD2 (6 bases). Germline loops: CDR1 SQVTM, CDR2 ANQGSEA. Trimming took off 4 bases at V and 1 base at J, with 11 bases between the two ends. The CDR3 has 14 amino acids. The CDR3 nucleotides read TGCAGCGTTGCGTCCAGCGGGTCCTACAATGAGCAGTTCTTC. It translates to CSVASSGSYNEQFF.

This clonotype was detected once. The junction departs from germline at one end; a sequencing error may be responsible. Written as DNA, the CDR3 is TGTGCCAGCAGAATAGGCAGGGGTTTCACTGAAGTTTTCTTT. Its protein is CASRIGRGFTEVFF. The rearrangement links TRBV12-3 or TRBV12-4 to TRBJ1-1, with D perhaps matching TRBD1 (6 bases). This CDR3 is 14 amino acids long.

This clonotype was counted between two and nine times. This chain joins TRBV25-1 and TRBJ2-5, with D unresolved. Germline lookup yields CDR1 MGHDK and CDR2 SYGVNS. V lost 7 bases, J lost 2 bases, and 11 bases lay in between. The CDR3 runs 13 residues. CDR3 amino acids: CASMELGQETQYF. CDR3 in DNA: TGTGCCAGCATGGAATTGGGACAAGAGACCCAGTACTTC.

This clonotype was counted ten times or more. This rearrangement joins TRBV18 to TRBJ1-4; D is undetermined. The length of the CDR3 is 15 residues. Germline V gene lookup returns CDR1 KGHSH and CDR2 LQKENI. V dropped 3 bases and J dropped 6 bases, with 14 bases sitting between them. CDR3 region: CASSPLFPADEKLFF. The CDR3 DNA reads TGTGCCAGCTCACCCCTTTTTCCCGCGGATGAAAAACTGTTTTTT.

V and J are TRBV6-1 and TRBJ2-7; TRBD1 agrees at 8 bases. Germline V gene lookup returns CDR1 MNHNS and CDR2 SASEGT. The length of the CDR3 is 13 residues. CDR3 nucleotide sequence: TGTTCAGGGGGCCGGTCGAGCTCCTACGAGCAGTACTTC. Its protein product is CSGGRSSSYEQYF.

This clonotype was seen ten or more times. CDR3 loop: CASSPRTVLSLYEQYF. DNA for the CDR3: TGTGCCAGCAGCCCAAGGACAGTTTTAAGTCTCTACGAGCAGTACTTC. The chain carries TRBV11-2 and TRBJ2-7; TRBD1 is a possible D gene (6 bases). Germline V CDR1 and CDR2: SGHAT, FQNNGV. The germline V and J ends were trimmed by 5 bases and 3 bases, with 20 bases remaining between them. The length of the CDR3 is 16 residues. Combining the CDR3 with reference TRBV11-2 and TRBJ2-7 gives the whole variable domain EAGVAQSPRYKIIEKRQSVAFWCNPISGHATLYWYQQILGQGPKLLIQFQNNGVVDDSQLPKDRFSAERLKGVDSTLKIQPAKLEDSAVYLCASSPRTVLSLYEQYFGPGTRLTVT.

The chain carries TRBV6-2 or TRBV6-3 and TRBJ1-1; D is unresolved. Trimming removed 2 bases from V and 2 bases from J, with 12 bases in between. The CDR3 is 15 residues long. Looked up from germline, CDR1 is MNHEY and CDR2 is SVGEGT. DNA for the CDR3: TGTGCCAGCAGTTACAAGGGCCGGCTAAACACTGAAGCTTTCTTT. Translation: CASSYKGRLNTEAFF.

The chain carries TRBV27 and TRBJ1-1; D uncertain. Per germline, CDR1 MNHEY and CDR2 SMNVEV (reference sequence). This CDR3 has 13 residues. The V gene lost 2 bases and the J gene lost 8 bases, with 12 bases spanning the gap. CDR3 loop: CASSLMGSEEAFF. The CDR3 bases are TGTGCCAGCAGTTTAATGGGATCGGAAGAAGCTTTCTTT.

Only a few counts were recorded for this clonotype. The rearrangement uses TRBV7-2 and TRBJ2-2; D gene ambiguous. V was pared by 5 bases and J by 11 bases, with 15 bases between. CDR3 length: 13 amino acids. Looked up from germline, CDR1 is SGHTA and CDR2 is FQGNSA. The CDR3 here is CASSPALAGELFF. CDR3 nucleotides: TGTGCCAGCAGCCCCGCCTTGGCTGGAGAGCTGTTTTTT.

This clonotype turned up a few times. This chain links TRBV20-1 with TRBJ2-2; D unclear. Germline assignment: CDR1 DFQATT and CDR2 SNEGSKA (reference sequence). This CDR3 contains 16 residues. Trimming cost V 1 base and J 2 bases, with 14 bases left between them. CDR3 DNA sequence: TGCAGTGCTAGAGGTCCGGAGACTTATAACACCGGGGAGCTGTTTTTT. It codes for CSARGPETYNTGELFF.

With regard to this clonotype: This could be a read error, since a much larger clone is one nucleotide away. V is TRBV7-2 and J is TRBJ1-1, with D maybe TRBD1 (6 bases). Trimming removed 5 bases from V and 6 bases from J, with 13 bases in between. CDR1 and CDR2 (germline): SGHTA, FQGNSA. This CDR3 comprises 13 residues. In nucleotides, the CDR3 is TGTGCCAGCAGCCGTGAACAGGGAGCTGAAGCTTTCTTT. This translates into CASSREQGAEAFF.

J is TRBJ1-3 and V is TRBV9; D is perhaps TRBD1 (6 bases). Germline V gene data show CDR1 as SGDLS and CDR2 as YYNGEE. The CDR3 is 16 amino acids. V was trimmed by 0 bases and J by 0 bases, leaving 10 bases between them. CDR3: CASSVGGHLSGNTIYF. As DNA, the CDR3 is TGTGCCAGCAGCGTAGGGGGACATCTCTCTGGAAACACCATATATTTT.

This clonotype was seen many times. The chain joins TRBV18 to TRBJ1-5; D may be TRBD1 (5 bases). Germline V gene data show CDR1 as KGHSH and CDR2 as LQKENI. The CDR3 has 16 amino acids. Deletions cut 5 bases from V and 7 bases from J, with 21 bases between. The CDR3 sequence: CASSDSGPWVGQPQHF. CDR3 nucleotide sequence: TGTGCCAGCTCAGACTCGGGACCGTGGGTGGGGCAGCCCCAGCATTTT.

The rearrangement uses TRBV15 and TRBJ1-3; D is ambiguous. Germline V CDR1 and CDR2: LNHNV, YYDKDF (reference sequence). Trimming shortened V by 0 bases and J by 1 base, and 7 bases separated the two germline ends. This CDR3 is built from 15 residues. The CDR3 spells CATSRDPVSGNTIYF. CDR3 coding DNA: TGTGCCACCAGCAGAGATCCAGTGTCTGGAAACACCATATATTTT.

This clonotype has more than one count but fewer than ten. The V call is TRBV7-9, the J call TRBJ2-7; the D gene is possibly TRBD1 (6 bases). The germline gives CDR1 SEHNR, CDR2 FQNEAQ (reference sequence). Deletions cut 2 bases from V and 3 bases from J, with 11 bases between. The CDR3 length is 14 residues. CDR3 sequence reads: CASSLIQGVYEQYF. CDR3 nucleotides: TGTGCCAGCAGCTTAATACAGGGCGTCTACGAGCAGTACTTC.

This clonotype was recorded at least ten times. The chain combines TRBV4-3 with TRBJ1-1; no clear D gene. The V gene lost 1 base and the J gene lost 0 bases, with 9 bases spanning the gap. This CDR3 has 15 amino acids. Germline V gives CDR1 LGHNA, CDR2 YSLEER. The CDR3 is CASSQVGRMNTEAFF. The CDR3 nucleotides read TGCGCCAGCAGCCAAGTAGGACGGATGAACACTGAAGCTTTCTTT.

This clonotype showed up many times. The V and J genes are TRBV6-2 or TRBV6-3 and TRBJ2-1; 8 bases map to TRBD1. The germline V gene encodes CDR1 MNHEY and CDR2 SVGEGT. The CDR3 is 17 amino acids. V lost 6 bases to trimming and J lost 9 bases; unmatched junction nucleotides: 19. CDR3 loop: CASSLGPRQGASSEQFF. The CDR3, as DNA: TGTGCCAGCAGCCTTGGGCCCCGGCAGGGGGCCTCGAGTGAGCAGTTCTTC.